These T cell receptor beta chains were read from a single sample in a study of post-analysis software for immune sequencing data. One entry per CDR3 protein results from TCRdb running MiXCR on the PCR reads. The sample shows a few hundred thousand distinct CDR3 sequences, approximately 33% of them seen only once. The source material was blood. The receptors derive from a girl aged 5-17 years with multiple sclerosis. The CDR3 runs from the conserved cysteine through the conserved F or W. A D gene is named only where the DNA matches it firmly. Size is stated for part of the rows, as once, few or many counts, or as a class when the clone is expanded.

- TRBJ2-3 few TRBV7-3 CASSLSRGSSDTQYF TGTGCCAGCAGCCTATCAAGGGGAAGTTCAGATACGCAGTATTTT
TRBD1 TRBJ2-3 - TRBV4-3 CASSRPSGQGLDTQYF TGCGCCAGCAGCCGGCCCTCGGGACAGGGTCTAGATACGCAGTATTTT
- TRBJ2-1 few TRBV24-1 CATSDLEGGSYNEQFF TGTGCCACCAGTGATTTGGAGGGTGGCTCCTACAATGAGCAGTTCTTC
- TRBJ2-7 - TRBV6-2/TRBV6-3 CASSYRDTTYEQYF TGTGCCAGCAGTTACCGGGACACCACCTACGAGCAGTACTTC
- TRBJ2-2 - TRBV4-3 CASSQEGGPTGELFF TGCGCCAGCAGCCAAGAAGGGGGGCCCACCGGGGAGCTGTTTTTT
- TRBJ2-5 - TRBV28 CASSPRTAQETQCF TGTGCCAGCAGCCCTAGGACAGCACAAGAGACCCAGTGCTTC
- TRBJ2-5 few TRBV13 CASSHSGLPGETQYF TGTGCCAGCAGCCACTCGGGACTCCCGGGAGAGACCCAGTACTTC
TRBD2 TRBJ2-1 - TRBV7-3 CASSILADSYNEQFF TGTGCCAGCAGCATTCTAGCGGACTCCTACAATGAGCAGTTCTTC
TRBD2 TRBJ2-3 - TRBV12-3/TRBV12-4 CASSPTTGLASTDTQYF TGTGCCAGCAGCCCTACCACCGGACTAGCGAGCACAGATACGCAGTATTTT
- TRBJ1-2 once TRBV12-3/TRBV12-4 CASSIRRVEGYTF TGTGCCAGCAGCATAAGGAGGGTGGAGGGCTACACCTTC
- TRBJ2-1 - TRBV29-1 CSGKTGRGEHQFF TGCAGCGGTAAGACAGGGAGGGGTGAGCATCAGTTCTTC
TRBD1 TRBJ2-7 - TRBV6-6 CASSTGGQGAYEQYF TGTGCCAGCAGCACAGGGGGACAGGGGGCCTACGAGCAGTACTTC
- TRBJ2-7 - TRBV11-2 CASSFTTGTASSYEQYF TGTGCCAGCAGCTTTACTACCGGGACTGCGAGCTCCTACGAGCAGTACTTC
TRBD2 TRBJ2-2 - TRBV6-5 CASRSLGGGATGELFF TGTGCCAGCAGAAGCCTTGGCGGGGGGGCCACCGGGGAGCTGTTTTTT
TRBD1 TRBJ2-6 - TRBV15 CATSTQGSGANVLTF TGTGCCACCAGCACACAGGGGTCCGGGGCCAACGTCCTGACTTTC
- TRBJ2-1 many TRBV29-1 CSVSRGPNEQFF TGCAGCGTTTCCAGGGGACCCAATGAGCAGTTCTTC
TRBD1 TRBJ2-7 - TRBV5-1 CASSSPGTGDYEQYF TGCGCCAGCAGCTCTCCCGGGACAGGGGACTACGAGCAGTACTTC
- TRBJ1-2 - TRBV6-2/TRBV6-3 CACSYSGRSYTF TGTGCCTGCAGTTACTCTGGCAGGAGCTACACCTTC
- TRBJ2-5 - TRBV7-9 CASSLPRVGLGEQYF TGTGCCAGCAGCTTACCGAGGGTCGGGCTGGGGGAGCAGTACTTC
TRBD2 TRBJ2-1 few TRBV2 CASSITSGADNEQFF TGTGCCAGCAGTATTACTAGCGGGGCCGATAATGAGCAGTTCTTC
TRBD2 TRBJ2-3 - TRBV27 CASSSHGGLAGADTQYF TGTGCCAGCAGTTCACACGGAGGACTAGCGGGAGCAGATACGCAGTATTTT
- TRBJ1-1 - TRBV10-3 CAISESGRSNTEAFF TGTGCCATCAGTGAGTCGGGTCGCAGTAACACTGAAGCTTTCTTT
TRBD1 TRBJ2-3 - TRBV7-2 CASSGGQGTDTQYF TGTGCCAGCAGCGGAGGACAGGGAACAGATACGCAGTATTTT
TRBD1 TRBJ1-2 - TRBV6-2/TRBV6-3 CASSYPGQGDYGYTF TGTGCCAGCAGTTACCCCGGACAGGGCGACTATGGCTACACCTTC
TRBD1 TRBJ2-7 - TRBV15 CATSRDMGQGTYEQYF TGTGCCACCAGCAGAGATATGGGACAGGGTACCTACGAGCAGTACTTC
TRBD2 TRBJ2-3 - TRBV6-5 CASSYVSGGVTDTQYF TGTGCCAGCAGTTACGTTAGCGGGGGGGTCACAGATACGCAGTATTTT
TRBD2 TRBJ2-3 few TRBV5-1 CASSLAGGPSRTQYF TGCGCCAGCAGCTTAGCGGGGGGCCCAAGTCGGACGCAGTATTTT
- TRBJ1-1 - TRBV3-1 CASSQAGTVGTEAFF TGTGCCAGCAGCCAGGCGGGGACGGTCGGGACTGAAGCTTTCTTT
- TRBJ1-5 - TRBV7-2 CASSLTRQPQHF TGTGCCAGCAGCCTAACACGACAGCCCCAGCATTTT
- TRBJ2-3 - TRBV12-3/TRBV12-4 CASSLDRQGADTQYF TGTGCCAGCAGTTTAGATCGGCAGGGAGCAGATACGCAGTATTTT
- TRBJ2-4 - TRBV19 CASSIYHLAKNIQYF TGTGCCAGTAGTATTTACCACCTAGCCAAAAACATTCAGTACTTC
- TRBJ2-1 - TRBV19 CASSIETGRSYNEQFF TGTGCCAGTAGTATAGAGACAGGACGCTCCTACAATGAGCAGTTCTTC
- TRBJ2-3 - TRBV2 CASSEAIRWSDTQYF TGTGCCAGCAGTGAAGCTATACGTTGGTCAGATACGCAGTATTTT
- TRBJ2-5 many TRBV7-3 CASSLNPALAGQGETQYF TGTGCCAGCAGCTTAAACCCCGCCCTGGCAGGGCAGGGGGAGACCCAGTACTTC
TRBD2 TRBJ2-1 few TRBV10-2 CASSGPSSGGKNEQFF TGCGCCAGCAGTGGCCCCTCTAGCGGGGGGAAGAATGAGCAGTTCTTC
TRBD2 TRBJ2-5 - TRBV6-2/TRBV6-3 CASGTSGSQETQYF TGTGCCAGCGGGACTAGCGGGTCCCAAGAGACCCAGTACTTC
- TRBJ2-7 - TRBV6-5 CASSRTLGENEQYF TGTGCCAGCAGTAGAACCTTGGGGGAAAACGAGCAGTACTTC
- TRBJ2-7 few TRBV7-3 CASSQGSNYEQYF TGTGCCAGCAGTCAGGGTAGCAACTACGAGCAGTACTTC
TRBD2 TRBJ2-1 few TRBV4-1 CASTRLAGDNEQFF TGCGCCAGCACACGACTAGCGGGGGACAATGAGCAGTTCTTC
- TRBJ1-1 - TRBV6-1 CASGREGGTEAFF TGTGCCAGCGGACGCGAAGGGGGGACTGAAGCTTTCTTT
TRBD1 TRBJ2-1 once TRBV5-5 CASSRPGQGDGEQFF TGTGCCAGCAGCCGACCGGGACAGGGGGACGGTGAGCAGTTCTTC
- TRBJ2-1 - TRBV29-1 CSVGWNPDTEQFF TGCAGCGTTGGATGGAACCCCGACACTGAGCAGTTCTTC
- TRBJ2-2 - TRBV18 CASSDGELFF TGTGCCAGCTCAGACGGGGAGCTGTTTTTT
TRBD2 TRBJ2-1 few TRBV7-9 CASSPRLLAGVYNEQFF TGTGCCAGCAGCCCTAGGCTTCTAGCGGGGGTATACAATGAGCAGTTCTTC
- TRBJ2-2 few TRBV7-9 CASSLAMDTGELFF TGTGCCAGCAGCTTGGCAATGGACACCGGGGAGCTGTTTTTT